This T cell receptor (beta chain) emerged from a study of T cell responses to AZD1222 COVID-19 vaccine. Study in general: It was second doses at about 4 or about 12 weeks that were pooled. General study results and limits: CD4 TCRs linked to vaccination spanned spike, dominating at 160-218 and 743-854. Donors, mostly white British, included more females; clonal diversity was possibly underestimated.

Some clones are missing from TCRdb's copy, which holds only in-frame ones; the method was immunoSEQ multiplex PCR. Of 74,000 or so clones in the sample, 80% to 85% are singletons; the top ten hold about 20%. Remarks on this clone: The antigen is unknown.

The receptor's source is an adult in good health. The sequencing used peripheral blood, collected on day 0 of AZD1222 vaccination.

The CDR3 nucleotides are TGCGCCAGCAGCCCTCGTGACGCACCGGGGGGTAACTATGGCTACACCTTC. Its translation is CASSPRDAPGGNYGYTF. This chain connects TRBV4-3 to TRBJ1-2; tentatively, D is TRBD1 (5 bases). The germline gives CDR1 LGHNA, CDR2 YSLEER. V dropped 4 bases and J dropped 1 base, with 19 bases sitting between them. The CDR3 is 17 amino acids.